This T cell receptor beta chain originates from a study of spatial heterogeneity in lung cancer. Turning to the study itself: Consistent detection of more beta-chain than alpha-chain sequences was observed. Counts of TCR transcripts in tumor regions tracked strongly with a T cell module score that came from matched bulk RNA-seq.

This CDR3 has 14 amino acids. The germline gives CDR1 MGHRA, CDR2 YSYEKL. The V end was cut by 1 base, the J end by 9 bases, with 13 bases between. From the 5' RACE reads, TCRdb called clonotypes with MiXCR, one entry per CDR3 protein. The sample holds roughly 3,000 distinct CDR3 sequences; about a quarter are singletons and the top ten take 11%. Time point specified: sample taken at primary tumor resection. Material for sequencing was whole RNA from tumor, nontumor lung or frozen PBMC, left unsorted. Overall study findings and caveats: The study found that expanded intratumoral alpha and beta TCR counts tracked tumor mutation counts.

A few counts support this clonotype. Its target is not known. This rearrangement joins TRBV4-1 to TRBJ1-5; D call uncertain. The sequence came from a female donor with early-stage non-small cell lung cancer. The sample in question was lung tumor tissue, obtained at surgery. This CDR3 reads CASSQGLWVGPQHF. CDR3 bases: TGCGCCAGCAGCCAAGGACTATGGGTAGGGCCCCAGCATTTT.